Presented here are 17 T cell receptor beta chains from one specimen sequenced in a study of chemoradiotherapy in HPV16-positive cancers. Clones were read by immunoSEQ multiplex PCR, and TCRdb kept only the in-frame ones, dropping some. The repertoire has 53,000 or so clones, about 88% of them found once; the top ten carry under 3.5%. The sample here was blood, taken from a patient who underwent chemoradiotherapy. These receptors were obtained from a human donor with HPV-associated anogenital cancer.

This rearrangement joins TRBV4-3 to TRBJ2-5; 10 nucleotides line up with TRBD2. The length of the CDR3 is 14 residues. The V and J ends lost 3 bases and 7 bases, in that order; junction bases with no gene match: 5. Per the germline V gene, CDR1 is LGHNA and CDR2 is YSLEER. The CDR3 is CASSQTGLAATQYF. In DNA, the CDR3 is TGCGCCAGCAGCCAGACCGGACTAGCGGCGACCCAGTACTTC.

The chain joins TRBV6-1 to TRBJ2-7; 8 bases agree with TRBD1. The length of the CDR3 is 15 residues. V lost 7 bases to trimming and J lost 0 bases; unmatched junction nucleotides: 8. CDR1 and CDR2 from the germline V gene are MNHNS and SASEGT. The CDR3 DNA reads as TGTGCCAGCACTGGAGGACAGGGAAACTCCTACGAGCAGTACTTC. Protein product: CASTGGQGNSYEQYF.

This sequence joins TRBV5-1 and TRBJ2-3, with D uncertain. The CDR3 contains 13 residues. The V end was cut by 0 bases, the J end by 6 bases, with 8 bases between. Germline V CDR1 and CDR2: SGHRS, YFSETQ. The CDR3 region is CASSLATADTQYF. The CDR3 DNA follows: TGCGCCAGCAGCTTGGCAACTGCCGATACGCAGTATTTT.

The chain uses TRBV7-7 and TRBJ1-4; D possibly corresponds to TRBD1 (6 bases). CDR3 size: 15 residues. Germline loops: CDR1 SSHAT, CDR2 FNYEAQ (reference sequence). Trimming left V 4 bases short and J 4 bases short, with 13 bases between. The CDR3 protein is CASSSGQSFNEKLFF. The CDR3 DNA follows: TGTGCCAGCAGCTCTGGACAGTCGTTTAATGAAAAACTGTTTTTT.

This rearrangement joins TRBV20-1 to TRBJ2-7; D not certain. The CDR3 spans 11 residues. Germline V gene data show CDR1 as DFQATT and CDR2 as SNEGSKA (reference sequence). Between the trimmed V and J ends, which lost 7 bases and 2 bases, there was a span of 9 bases. In DNA form, the CDR3 reads TGCAGTGATATAGAGACCTACGAGCAGTACTTC. Protein product: CSDIETYEQYF.

In its sample, this clone was seen a few times. V and J are TRBV11-3 and TRBJ2-1; 10 bases are shared with TRBD2. With V trimmed by 2 bases and J by 0 bases, 4 bases remained unmatched. The length of the CDR3 is 17 residues. CDR1 is SGHNT and CDR2 is YENEEA in the germline V gene. The CDR3 here is CASSLLSGGPSYNEQFF. CDR3 in DNA: TGTGCCAGCAGCTTACTTAGCGGGGGGCCCTCCTACAATGAGCAGTTCTTC.

The gene calls are TRBV9 and TRBJ1-1; D remains unclear. In germline, CDR1 is SGDLS, CDR2 YYNGEE. V gave up 4 bases and J gave up 6 bases, with 16 bases separating them. This CDR3 comprises 14 residues. CDR3: CASSQDVAISEAFF. The CDR3 DNA reads TGTGCCAGCAGCCAGGACGTAGCCATTTCTGAAGCTTTCTTT.

V and J are TRBV10-3 and TRBJ2-7; 10 bases are a match to TRBD2. With 6 bases clipped from V and 0 bases from J, the junction kept 2 bases outside the gene matches. This CDR3 is 14 amino acids long. The germline CDR1 and CDR2 sequences are ENHRY and SYGVKD. In nucleotides, the CDR3 is TGTGCCATCAGCCTAGCGGGGGCCTCCTACGAGCAGTACTTC. Its translation is CAISLAGASYEQYF.

The chain recombines TRBV5-1 with TRBJ2-2; 9 nucleotides agree with TRBD2. With 0 bases clipped from V and 5 bases from J, the junction kept 5 bases outside the gene matches. In germline, CDR1 is SGHRS, CDR2 YFSETQ. The CDR3 has 16 residues. The CDR3 sequence: CASSLAASGTTGELFF. The CDR3 DNA follows: TGCGCCAGCAGCTTGGCTGCTAGCGGGACTACCGGGGAGCTGTTTTTT.

The rearrangement uses TRBV10-3 and TRBJ1-1; D remains unclear. Germline V CDR1 and CDR2: ENHRY, SYGVKD. Trimming left V 6 bases short and J 4 bases short, with 12 bases between. This CDR3 has 13 amino acids. Here the CDR3 DNA reads TGTGCCATCAGCGACTGGGATGTCACTGAAGCTTTCTTT. It encodes CAISDWDVTEAFF.

The V gene is TRBV9, the J gene TRBJ2-3; the D gene could be TRBD1 or TRBD2 (5 bases each). The V and J ends lost 1 base and 2 bases respectively, with 8 bases between them. The CDR3 has 14 residues. Germline CDR1 reads SGDLS; CDR2 reads YYNGEE. The CDR3 DNA follows: TGTGCCAGCAGCGTACAGGGACCCACAGATACGCAGTATTTT. Translating it yields CASSVQGPTDTQYF.

The chain joins TRBV5-1 to TRBJ1-2; TRBD1 agrees at 11 bases. The CDR3 covers 14 residues. Germline V gene sequence: CDR1 SGHRS, CDR2 YFSETQ. Germline trimming cut 4 bases from V and 8 bases from J; bases unmatched to any gene: 7. CDR3 sequence reads: CASSNGQGAWGYTF. The CDR3 region has the DNA TGCGCCAGCAGCAACGGACAGGGGGCGTGGGGCTACACCTTC.

V gene TRBV21-1 combines with J gene TRBJ2-5; the table's D call TRBD2 went unverified against the DNA. TRBV21-1 is recorded as a pseudogene. The CDR3 is 16 amino acids. Here the CDR3 reads CASSKVAGILQETQYF. The CDR3 bases are TGTGCCAGCAGCAAGGTAGCGGGAATACTTCAAGAGACCCAGTACTTC.

This rearrangement joins TRBV11-2 to TRBJ2-7, with 9 bases aligning to TRBD1. Germline V gene lookup returns CDR1 SGHAT and CDR2 FQNNGV. The CDR3 sequence is 18 residues long. J was trimmed by 4 bases and V by 1 base; bases with no gene match: 14. CDR3 amino acids: CASSLGLGTGPIFYEQYF. For the CDR3, the DNA is TGTGCCAGCAGCTTAGGCCTAGGGACAGGGCCCATCTTTTACGAGCAGTACTTC.

The chain links TRBV7-8 to TRBJ1-5, with D possibly matching TRBD1 (6 bases). The CDR3 consists of 15 residues. Trimming took off 4 bases at V and 2 bases at J, with 12 bases between the two ends. In germline, CDR1 is SGHVS, CDR2 FQNEAQ. CDR3 in DNA: TGTGCCAGCAGCTCTAGGGGGGTTGGCAATCAGCCCCAGCATTTT. It codes for CASSSRGVGNQPQHF.

The rearrangement links TRBV19 to TRBJ1-5; D might be TRBD1 (5 bases). Deletions cut 3 bases from V and 0 bases from J, with 9 bases between. CDR1 LNHDA and CDR2 SQIVND come from the germline V gene (reference sequence). This CDR3 comprises 15 residues. The DNA of the CDR3 is TGTGCCAGTAGTATTCCGGGACCTAGCAATCAGCCCCAGCATTTT. This gives the protein CASSIPGPSNQPQHF.

The table lists this clone with a count of one. The J gene is TRBJ1-2, the V gene TRBV5-4; D ambiguous. The length of the CDR3 is 15 residues. Germline V gene lookup returns CDR1 SGHNT and CDR2 YYREEE (reference sequence). V lost 4 bases, J lost 8 bases, and 21 bases lay in between. The CDR3, as DNA: TGTGCCAGCAGCGTAATATTCGGAGTGGAGTCCGGCTACACCTTC. This encodes CASSVIFGVESGYTF.